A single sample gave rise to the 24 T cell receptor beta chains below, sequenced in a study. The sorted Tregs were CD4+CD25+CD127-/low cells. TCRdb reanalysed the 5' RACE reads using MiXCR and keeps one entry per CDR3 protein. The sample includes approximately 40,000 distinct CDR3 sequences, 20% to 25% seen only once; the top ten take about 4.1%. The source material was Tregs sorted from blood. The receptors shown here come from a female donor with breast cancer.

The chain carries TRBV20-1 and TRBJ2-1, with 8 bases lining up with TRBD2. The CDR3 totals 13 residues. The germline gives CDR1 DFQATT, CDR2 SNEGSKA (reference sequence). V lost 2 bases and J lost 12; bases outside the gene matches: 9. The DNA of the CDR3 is TGCAGTGCTAGAATGGTCGGGGGGGCTGGGCAGTTCTTC. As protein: CSARMVGGAGQFF.

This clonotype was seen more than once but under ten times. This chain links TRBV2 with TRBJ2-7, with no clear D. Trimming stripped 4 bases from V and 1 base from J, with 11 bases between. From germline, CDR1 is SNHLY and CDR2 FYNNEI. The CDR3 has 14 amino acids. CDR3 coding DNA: TGTGCCAGCAGTGTCTCCCCAATATCCTACGAGCAGTACTTC. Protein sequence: CASSVSPISYEQYF.

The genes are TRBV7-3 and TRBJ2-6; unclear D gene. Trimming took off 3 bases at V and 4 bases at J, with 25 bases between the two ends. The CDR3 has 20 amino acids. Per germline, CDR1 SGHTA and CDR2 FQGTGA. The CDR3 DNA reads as TGTGCCAGCAGCTTTTCAGCTGTCGGTCCACGGGCCCCAGGGGCCAACGTCCTGACTTTC. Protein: CASSFSAVGPRAPGANVLTF. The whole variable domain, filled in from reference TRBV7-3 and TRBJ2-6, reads GAGVSQTPSNKVTEKGKYVELRCDPISGHTALYWYRQSLGQGPEFLIYFQGTGAADDSGLPNDRFFAVRPEGSVSTLKIQRTERGDSAVYLCASSFSAVGPRAPGANVLTFGAGSRLTVL.

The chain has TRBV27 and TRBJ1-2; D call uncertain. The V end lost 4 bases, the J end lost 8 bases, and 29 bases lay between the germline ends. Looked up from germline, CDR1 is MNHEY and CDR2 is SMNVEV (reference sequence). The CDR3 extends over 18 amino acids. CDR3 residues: CASSYIGPTAGLKGGYTF. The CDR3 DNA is TGTGCCAGCAGTTATATAGGCCCGACCGCCGGGCTTAAAGGGGGCTACACCTTC.

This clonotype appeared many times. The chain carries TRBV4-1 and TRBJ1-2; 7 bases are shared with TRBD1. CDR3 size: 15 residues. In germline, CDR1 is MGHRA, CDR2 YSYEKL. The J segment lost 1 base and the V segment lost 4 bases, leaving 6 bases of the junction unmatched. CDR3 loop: CASSPRQGDNYGYTF. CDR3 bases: TGCGCCAGCAGCCCCAGACAGGGCGATAACTATGGCTACACCTTC.

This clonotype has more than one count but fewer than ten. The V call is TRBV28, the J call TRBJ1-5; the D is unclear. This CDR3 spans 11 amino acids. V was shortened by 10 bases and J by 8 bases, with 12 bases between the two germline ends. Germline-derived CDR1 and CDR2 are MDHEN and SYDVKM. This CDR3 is CATGREEPQHF. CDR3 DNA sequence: TGTGCCACTGGAAGGGAAGAGCCCCAGCATTTT.

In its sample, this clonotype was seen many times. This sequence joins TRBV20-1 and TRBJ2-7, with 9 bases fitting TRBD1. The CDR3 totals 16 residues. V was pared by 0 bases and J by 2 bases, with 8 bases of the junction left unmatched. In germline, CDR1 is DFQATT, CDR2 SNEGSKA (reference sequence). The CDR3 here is CSARDYVRTGAYEQYF. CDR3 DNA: TGCAGTGCTAGAGATTACGTCCGGACAGGGGCCTACGAGCAGTACTTC.

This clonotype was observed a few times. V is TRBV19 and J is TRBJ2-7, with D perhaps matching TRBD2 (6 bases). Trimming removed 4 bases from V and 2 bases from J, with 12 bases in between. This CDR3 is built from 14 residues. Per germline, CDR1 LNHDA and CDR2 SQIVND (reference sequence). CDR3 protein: CASSKAGSTYEQYF. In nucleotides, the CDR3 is TGTGCCAGTAGTAAGGCGGGATCAACCTACGAGCAGTACTTC.

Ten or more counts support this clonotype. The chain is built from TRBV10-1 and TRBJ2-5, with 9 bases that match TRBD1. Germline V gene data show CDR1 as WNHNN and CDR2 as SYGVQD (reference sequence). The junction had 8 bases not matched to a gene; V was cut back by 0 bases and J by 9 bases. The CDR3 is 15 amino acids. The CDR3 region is CASSESGQGTQSQYF. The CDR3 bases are TGCGCCAGCAGTGAGTCTGGACAGGGGACTCAGTCCCAGTACTTC.

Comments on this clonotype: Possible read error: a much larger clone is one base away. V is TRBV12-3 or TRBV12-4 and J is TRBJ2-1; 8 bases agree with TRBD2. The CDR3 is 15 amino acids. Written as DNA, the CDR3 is TGTGCCGGCAGTCCTATCGCGGGAGGATACAATGAGCAGTTCTTC. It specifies CAGSPIAGGYNEQFF.

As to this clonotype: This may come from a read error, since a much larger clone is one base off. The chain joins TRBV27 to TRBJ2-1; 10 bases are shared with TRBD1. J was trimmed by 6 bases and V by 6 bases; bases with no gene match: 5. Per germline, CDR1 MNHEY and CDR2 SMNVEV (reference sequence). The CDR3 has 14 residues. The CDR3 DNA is TGTGCCAGCAGGTCGACAGGGGGCCGCAATGAGCAGTTCTTC. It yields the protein CASRSTGGRNEQFF.

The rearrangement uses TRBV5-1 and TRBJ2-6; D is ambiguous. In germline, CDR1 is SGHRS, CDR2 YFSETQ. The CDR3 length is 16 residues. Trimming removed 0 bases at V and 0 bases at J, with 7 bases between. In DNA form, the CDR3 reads TGCGCCAGCAGCTTGGGCGGCAGCTCTGGGGCCAACGTCCTGACTTTC. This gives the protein CASSLGGSSGANVLTF.

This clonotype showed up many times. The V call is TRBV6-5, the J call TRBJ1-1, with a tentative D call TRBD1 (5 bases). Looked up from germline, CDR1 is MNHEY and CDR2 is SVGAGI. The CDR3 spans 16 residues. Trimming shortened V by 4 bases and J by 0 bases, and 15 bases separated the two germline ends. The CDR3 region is CASSLDIRSMNTEAFF. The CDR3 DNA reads TGTGCCAGCAGTTTGGACATCCGAAGTATGAACACTGAAGCTTTCTTT.

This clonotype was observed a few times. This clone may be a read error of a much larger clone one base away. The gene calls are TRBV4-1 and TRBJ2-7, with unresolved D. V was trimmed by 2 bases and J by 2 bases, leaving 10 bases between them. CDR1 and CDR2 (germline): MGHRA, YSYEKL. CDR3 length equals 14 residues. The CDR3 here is CASSQNGRPYEQYF. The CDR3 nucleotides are TGCGCCAGCAGCCAAAACGGGCGCCCCTACGAGCAGTACTTC.

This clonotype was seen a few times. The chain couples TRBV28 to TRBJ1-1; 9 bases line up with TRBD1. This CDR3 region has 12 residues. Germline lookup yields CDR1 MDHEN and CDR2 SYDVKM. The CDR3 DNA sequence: TGTGCAGCGACAGGGGGATACACTGAAGCTTTCTTT. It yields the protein CAATGGYTEAFF.

The CDR3 bases are TGTGCCAGCAGTGCGGACAGAGAGCTAAACACCGGGGAGCTGTTTTTT. It is translated as CASSADRELNTGELFF. The rearrangement links TRBV28 to TRBJ2-2; a possible D gene is TRBD1 (6 bases). Germline V gene lookup returns CDR1 MDHEN and CDR2 SYDVKM. V lost 5 bases and J lost 2, with 15 bases in between. This CDR3 has 16 residues.

The DNA of the CDR3 is TGTGCCAGCGGCACCCAGCAGGGGACTGAAGCTTTCTTT. Translation: CASGTQQGTEAFF. The chain employs TRBV7-3 and TRBJ1-1, with D perhaps TRBD1 (6 bases). This CDR3 comprises 13 residues. The germline gives CDR1 SGHTA, CDR2 FQGTGA. The V end was cut by 8 bases, the J end by 5 bases, with 15 bases between.

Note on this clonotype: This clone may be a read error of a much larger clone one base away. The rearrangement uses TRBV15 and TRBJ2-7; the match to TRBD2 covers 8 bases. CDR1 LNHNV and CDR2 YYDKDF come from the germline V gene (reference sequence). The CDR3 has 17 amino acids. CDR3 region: CATSGEGTRGSRHEQYF. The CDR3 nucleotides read TGTGCCACCAGCGGAGAGGGGACTAGAGGGTCCCGCCACGAGCAGTACTTC.

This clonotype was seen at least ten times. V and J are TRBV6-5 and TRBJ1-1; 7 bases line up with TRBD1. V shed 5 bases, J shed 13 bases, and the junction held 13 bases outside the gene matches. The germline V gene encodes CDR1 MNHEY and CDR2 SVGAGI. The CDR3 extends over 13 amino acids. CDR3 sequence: CASSTGRGPEGFF. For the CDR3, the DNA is TGTGCCAGCAGTACCGGGAGGGGGCCGGAGGGTTTCTTT.

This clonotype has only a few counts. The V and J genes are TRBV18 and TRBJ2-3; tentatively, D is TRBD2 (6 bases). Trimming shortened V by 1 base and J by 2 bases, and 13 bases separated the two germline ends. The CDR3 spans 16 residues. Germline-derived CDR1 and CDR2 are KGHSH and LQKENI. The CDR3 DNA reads TGTGCCAGCTCACCACGGAGGGAGAGGACCACAGATACGCAGTATTTT. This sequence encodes CASSPRRERTTDTQYF.

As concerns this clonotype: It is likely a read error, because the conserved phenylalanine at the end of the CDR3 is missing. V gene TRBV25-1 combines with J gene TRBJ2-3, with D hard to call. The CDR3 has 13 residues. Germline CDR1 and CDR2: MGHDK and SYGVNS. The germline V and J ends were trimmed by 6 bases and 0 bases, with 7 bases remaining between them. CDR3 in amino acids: CASSSASTDTQYY. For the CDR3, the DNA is TGTGCCAGCAGCTCGGCTAGCACAGATACGCAGTATTAT.

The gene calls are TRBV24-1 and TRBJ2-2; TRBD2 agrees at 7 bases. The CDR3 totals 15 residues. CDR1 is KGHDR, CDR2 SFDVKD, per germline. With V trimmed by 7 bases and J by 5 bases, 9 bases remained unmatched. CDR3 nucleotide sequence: TGTGCCACCAGCAAGCGGGATAGTGGGACCGGGGAGCTGTTTTTT. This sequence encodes CATSKRDSGTGELFF.

The CDR3 DNA reads TGTGCCAGCAAACGGACAGGGAGCAATGAGCAGTTCTTC. This sequence encodes CASKRTGSNEQFF. This chain links TRBV2 with TRBJ2-1; 8 bases align to TRBD1. Germline CDR1 reads SNHLY; CDR2 reads FYNNEI. The V and J ends lost 7 bases and 6 bases, in that order; junction bases with no gene match: 5. The CDR3 is 13 amino acids.

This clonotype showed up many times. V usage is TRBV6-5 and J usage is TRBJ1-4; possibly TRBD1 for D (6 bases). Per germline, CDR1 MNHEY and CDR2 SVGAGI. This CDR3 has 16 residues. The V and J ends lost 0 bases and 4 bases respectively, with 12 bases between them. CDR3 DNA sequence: TGTGCCAGCAGTTACTCTCCAGGGGCGAATAATGAAAAACTGTTTTTT. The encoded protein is CASSYSPGANNEKLFF.